Detailed here is one TCR beta chain. This entry belongs to a study of siplizumab effects on memory and regulatory T cells. Measured with immunoSEQ multiplex PCR; TCRdb has only the in-frame clones, and not every one. Of around 45,000 clones in the sample, about 90% are singletons; the top ten hold 0.3% to 0.45%. Germline V gene sequence: CDR1 SGDLS, CDR2 YYNGEE. V was pared by 3 bases and J by 7 bases, with 10 bases between. The CDR3 spans 13 residues. The rearrangement joins TRBV9 to TRBJ1-4; D remains unclear. The sequence was collected from a human donor in good health. The source material was naive CD8+ T cells sorted from blood. The CDR3 here is CASSDRVAEKLFF. The CDR3 nucleotides read TGTGCCAGCAGCGACCGAGTTGCTGAAAAACTGTTTTTT.